Presented here are 23 T cell receptor beta chains from one specimen sequenced in a study of vaccination effects on CD4 cells after COVID-19. Using immunoSEQ multiplex PCR, the repertoire was profiled, and TCRdb retains in-frame clones only, with some absent. The data contain about 15,000 clones, about 74% of them singletons. Their cognate antigens are unknown. Sequencing followed a ViraFEST assay step that expanded antigen-specific CD4+ T cells with viral peptide pools. At the end of roughly 9 days of culture, CD4+ T cells were isolated. Each participant received a vaccine that was either BNT162b2 or mRNA-1273, given as two doses. The sequencing used CD4+ T cells from PBMCs cultured with HCoV-NL63 spike peptides, collected after COVID-19 vaccination. The source of these receptors is a human donor who received a COVID-19 vaccine.

This chain joins TRBV6-2 or TRBV6-3 and TRBJ2-5; 10 positions match TRBD1. The trim removed 5 bases at V and 4 bases at J, leaving 4 bases unmatched. The germline gives CDR1 MNHEY, CDR2 SVGEGT. This CDR3 has 14 amino acids. CDR3 sequence (DNA): TGTGCCAGCAGTACTCGGGACAGGGGAGAGACCCAGTACTTC. It codes for CASSTRDRGETQYF.

V gene TRBV15 combines with J gene TRBJ2-3, with D perhaps matching TRBD1 or TRBD2 (5 bases each). Trimming removed 3 bases from V and 1 base from J, with 11 bases in between. This CDR3 has 15 residues. Germline values: CDR1 LNHNV, CDR2 YYDKDF (reference sequence). This CDR3 is CATSSPRDRTDTQYF. The DNA of the CDR3 is TGTGCCACCAGCAGCCCTAGGGACCGCACAGATACGCAGTATTTT.

V usage is TRBV13 and J usage is TRBJ2-3, with unresolved D. V lost 4 bases and J lost 2, with 4 bases in between. CDR3 size: 12 residues. The V gene's germline CDR1 is PRHDT and CDR2 FYEKMQ (reference sequence). Written as DNA, the CDR3 is TGTGCCAGCAGCTCGTTCACAGATACGCAGTATTTT. Its protein is CASSSFTDTQYF.

The chain carries TRBV5-1 and TRBJ2-1, with D perhaps matching TRBD1 (5 bases). CDR1 and CDR2 from the germline V gene are SGHRS and YFSETQ. The CDR3 consists of 16 residues. The V end was cut by 3 bases, the J end by 0 bases, with 13 bases between. This CDR3 is CASSSQATSSYNEQFF. CDR3 sequence (DNA): TGCGCCAGCAGCTCACAGGCCACAAGCTCCTACAATGAGCAGTTCTTC. Full variable domain (rest looked up from reference TRBV5-1 and TRBJ2-1): KAGVTQTPRYLIKTRGQQVTLSCSPISGHRSVSWYQQTPGQGLQFLFEYFSETQRNKGNFPGRFSGRQFSNSRSEMNVSTLELGDSALYLCASSSQATSSYNEQFFGPGTRLTVL.

The chain combines TRBV2 with TRBJ2-7; tentative D call: TRBD2 (6 bases). CDR1 SNHLY and CDR2 FYNNEI come from the germline V gene. The CDR3 extends over 15 amino acids. V shed 2 bases and J shed 3 bases, with 14 bases lying between them. The CDR3 DNA reads TGTGCCAGCAGTGAAACCGGCCGGAGGGTCTACGAGCAGTACTTC. This gives the protein CASSETGRRVYEQYF.

This clone was seen only a few times. The chain combines TRBV5-4 with TRBJ1-1; D gene unclear. CDR1 and CDR2 from the germline V gene are SGHNT and YYREEE (reference sequence). The CDR3 has 13 residues. The V and J ends lost 4 bases and 0 bases respectively, with 7 bases between them. The CDR3 nucleotides read TGTGCCAGCAGCCCAGAGTTGAACACTGAAGCTTTCTTT. It specifies CASSPELNTEAFF.

V gene TRBV30 combines with J gene TRBJ1-6; 11 bases align to TRBD1. The CDR3 extends over 14 amino acids. The V and J ends lost 6 bases and 10 bases, in that order; junction bases with no gene match: 8. CDR1 and CDR2 (germline): GTSNPN, SVGIG (reference sequence). The CDR3 nucleotides read TGTGCCTGTGCCGGGACAGGGGGTCTCTCACCCCTCCACTTT. Its translation: CACAGTGGLSPLHF.

V and J are TRBV24-1 and TRBJ2-1; weak D call: TRBD2 (5 bases). From germline, CDR1 is KGHDR and CDR2 SFDVKD. Trimming removed 3 bases from V and 0 bases from J, with 11 bases in between. CDR3 size: 16 residues. The CDR3 nucleotides read TGTGCCACCAGTGATCCGTTGGGGAGCTCCTACAATGAGCAGTTCTTC. This translates into CATSDPLGSSYNEQFF.

This chain connects TRBV2 to TRBJ1-1, with D hard to call. Germline CDR1 and CDR2: SNHLY and FYNNEI. The CDR3 loop spans 13 amino acids. V lost 7 bases and J lost 4, with 13 bases in between. CDR3 nucleotide sequence: TGTGCCAGCATAAGGAGGCGGACCACTGAAGCTTTCTTT. This codes for CASIRRRTTEAFF.

This sequence joins TRBV4-2 and TRBJ2-2; 10 bases are shared with TRBD2. Trimming cost V 0 bases and J 4 bases; bases outside gene matches: 5. The germline V gene encodes CDR1 LGHNA and CDR2 YNFKEQ. CDR3 length equals 17 residues. The CDR3 bases are TGTGCCAGCAGCCAAGACTCAGCGGGAGGGTCCACCGGGGAGCTGTTTTTT. This translates into CASSQDSAGGSTGELFF.

The V gene is TRBV9, the J gene TRBJ2-5; D is undetermined. The CDR3 extends over 13 amino acids. With 0 bases removed from V and 2 bases from J, the gap between germline ends came to 5 bases. In germline, CDR1 is SGDLS, CDR2 YYNGEE. CDR3 residues: CASSVDPQETQYF. The CDR3 region has the DNA TGTGCCAGCAGCGTAGACCCACAAGAGACCCAGTACTTC.

V is TRBV7-9 and J is TRBJ2-1; TRBD1 matches at 8 bases. V shed 5 bases and J 5 bases; nucleotides not matched to a gene: 8. Germline V lookup: CDR1 SEHNR, CDR2 FQNEAQ (reference sequence). This CDR3 has 15 amino acids. CDR3 in amino acids: CASSSRQGLNNEQFF. CDR3 bases: TGTGCCAGCAGCAGCCGACAGGGGCTCAACAATGAGCAGTTCTTC.

The chain is built from TRBV28 and TRBJ2-7; D is possibly TRBD1 or TRBD2 (5 bases each). Looked up from germline, CDR1 is MDHEN and CDR2 is SYDVKM. This CDR3 has 15 residues. V dropped 3 bases and J dropped 0 bases, with 12 bases sitting between them. DNA for the CDR3: TGTGCCAGCAGTTTTGTATGGGGACGCTCCTACGAGCAGTACTTC. Residues: CASSFVWGRSYEQYF.

This sequence joins TRBV15 and TRBJ1-2; possibly TRBD1 for D (6 bases). Germline CDR1 is LNHNV and CDR2 is YYDKDF (reference sequence). V gave up 1 base and J gave up 2 bases, with 14 bases separating them. The CDR3 extends over 16 amino acids. The CDR3 protein is CATSRVGGQNNYGYTF. CDR3 in DNA: TGTGCCACCAGCAGAGTGGGAGGACAGAACAACTATGGCTACACCTTC. Combining the CDR3 with reference TRBV15 and TRBJ1-2 gives the whole variable domain DAMVIQNPRYQVTQFGKPVTLSCSQTLNHNVMYWYQQKSSQAPKLLFHYYDKDFNNEADTPDNFQSRRPNTSFCFLDIRSPGLGDTAMYLCATSRVGGQNNYGYTFGSGTRLTVV.

V and J are TRBV9 and TRBJ2-5; D call uncertain. CDR1 and CDR2 from the germline V gene are SGDLS and YYNGEE. Trimming removed 4 bases at V and 4 bases at J, with 17 bases between. The CDR3 loop spans 15 amino acids. The chain's CDR3 is CASSPATGNRETQYF. Written as DNA, the CDR3 is TGTGCCAGCAGCCCCGCCACCGGTAACCGAGAGACCCAGTACTTC.

The sample holds one count of this clone. The V gene is TRBV5-1, the J gene TRBJ2-2; D uncertain. The V end was cut by 2 bases, the J end by 4 bases, with 9 bases between. CDR1 SGHRS and CDR2 YFSETQ come from the germline V gene. The CDR3 spans 14 residues. The CDR3 loop reads CASSFDHITGELFF. The CDR3 DNA reads as TGCGCCAGCAGCTTCGACCATATCACCGGGGAGCTGTTTTTT.

The chain uses TRBV7-2 and TRBJ2-2; D gene uncertain. This CDR3 comprises 11 residues. V was trimmed by 1 base and J by 8 bases, leaving 2 bases between them. Germline V gives CDR1 SGHTA, CDR2 FQGNSA. The CDR3 DNA reads as TGTGCCAGCAGCTTAGAAGGGGAGCTGTTTTTT. This sequence encodes CASSLEGELFF.

This clone was detected only once. The CDR3 sequence is CASSGGGRAETQYF. Here the CDR3 DNA reads TGTGCCAGCAGTGGGGGCGGGAGAGCTGAGACCCAGTACTTC. The rearrangement links TRBV2 to TRBJ2-5; 7 nucleotides align to TRBD2. This CDR3 has 14 residues. After removal of 4 bases from V and 5 bases from J, the junction contained 7 bases not matched to a gene. Germline assignment: CDR1 SNHLY and CDR2 FYNNEI. The full variable domain, with the rest looked up from reference TRBV2 and TRBJ2-5, is EPEVTQTPSHQVTQMGQEVILRCVPISNHLYFYWYRQILGQKVEFLVSFYNNEISEKSEIFDDQFSVERPDGSNFTLKIRSTKLEDSAMYFCASSGGGRAETQYFGPGTRLLVL.

The rearrangement links TRBV19 to TRBJ1-2; 7 nucleotides line up with TRBD1. The CDR3 runs to 14 residues. After removal of 5 bases from V and 3 bases from J, the junction contained 6 bases not matched to a gene. Germline loops: CDR1 LNHDA, CDR2 SQIVND (reference sequence). The CDR3 region is CASSAYTGDYGYTF. As DNA, the CDR3 is TGTGCCAGTAGTGCCTACACAGGGGACTATGGCTACACCTTC.

This chain links TRBV6-2 or TRBV6-3 with TRBJ1-1; D is ambiguous. This CDR3 has 11 amino acids. Trimming left V 2 bases short and J 7 bases short, with 5 bases between. CDR1 and CDR2 (germline): MNHEY, SVGEGT. The CDR3: CASSYSLEAFF. CDR3 nucleotides: TGTGCCAGCAGTTACAGCCTTGAAGCTTTCTTT.

The gene calls are TRBV10-3 and TRBJ2-1; TRBD2 is a possible D gene (5 bases). Trimming cost V 10 bases and J 7 bases, with 17 bases left between them. CDR1 and CDR2 (germline): ENHRY, SYGVKD. The CDR3 is 13 amino acids. CDR3 nucleotide sequence: TGTGCCACCGGGAAATCTAGGGATAATGAGCAGTTCTTC. It translates to CATGKSRDNEQFF.

This clone is medium-sized within its sample. V gene TRBV3-1 (or the pseudogene TRBV3-2) combines with J gene TRBJ1-5, with 9 bases fitting TRBD1. The CDR3 covers 17 residues. The germline V gene has CDR1 LGHDT and CDR2 YNNKEL (reference sequence). J was trimmed by 4 bases and V by 1 base; bases with no gene match: 8. The CDR3 nucleotides are TGTGCCAGCAGCCAAGGCCGGGACAGGGCTTTTAATCAGCCCCAGCATTTT. This translates into CASSQGRDRAFNQPQHF.

The chain recombines TRBV5-1 with TRBJ2-1, with D perhaps given as TRBD1 or TRBD2 (5 bases each). CDR1 SGHRS and CDR2 YFSETQ come from the germline V gene. V was cut by 4 bases and J by 12 bases, with 20 bases left in between. The length of the CDR3 is 14 residues. The CDR3 nucleotides are TGCGCCAGCAGCGCGCAACCTGCCGGGACCCCGCAGTTCTTC. Protein: CASSAQPAGTPQFF.